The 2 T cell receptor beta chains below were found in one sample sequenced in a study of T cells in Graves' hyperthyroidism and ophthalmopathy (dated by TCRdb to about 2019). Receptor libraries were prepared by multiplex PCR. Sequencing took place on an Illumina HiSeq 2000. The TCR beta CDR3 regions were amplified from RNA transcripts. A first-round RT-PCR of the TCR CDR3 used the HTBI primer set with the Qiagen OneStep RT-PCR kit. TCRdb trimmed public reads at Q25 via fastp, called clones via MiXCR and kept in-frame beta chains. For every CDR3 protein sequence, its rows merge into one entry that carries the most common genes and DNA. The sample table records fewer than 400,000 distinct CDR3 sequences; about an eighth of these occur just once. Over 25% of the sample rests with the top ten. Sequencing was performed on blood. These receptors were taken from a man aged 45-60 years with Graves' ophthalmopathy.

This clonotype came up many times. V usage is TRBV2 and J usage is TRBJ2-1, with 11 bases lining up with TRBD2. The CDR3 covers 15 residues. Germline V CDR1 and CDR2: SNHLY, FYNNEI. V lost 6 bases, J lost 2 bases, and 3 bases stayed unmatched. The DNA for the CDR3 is TGTGCCAGCAGCGTAGCGGGAGGGCCCTACAATGAGCAGTTCTTC. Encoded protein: CASSVAGGPYNEQFF.

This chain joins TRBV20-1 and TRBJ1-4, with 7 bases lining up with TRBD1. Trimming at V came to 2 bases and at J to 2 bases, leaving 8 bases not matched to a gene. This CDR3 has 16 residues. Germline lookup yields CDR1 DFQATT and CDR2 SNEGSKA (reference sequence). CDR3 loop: CSARPFRDSTNEKLFF. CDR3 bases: TGCAGTGCTAGACCTTTCCGGGACAGCACTAATGAAAAACTGTTTTTT.